This T cell receptor (beta chain) emerged from a study of OX40 agonist ivuxolimab in advanced cancers. This clone was seen only a few times. The CDR3 totals 15 residues. Trimming took 3 bases from V and 4 from J; bases not matched to a gene: 1. CDR1 is ENHRY and CDR2 is SYGVKD in the germline V gene. Produced via immunoSEQ multiplex PCR; TCRdb's table is partial and in-frame only. The sample includes about 61,000 clones, around 87% seen only once; the top ten take 1.2%. The rearrangement links TRBV10-3 to TRBJ2-7, with TRBD2 matching over 15 bases. The sequence came from an adult with an advanced solid tumor such as melanoma, head and neck, liver or kidney cancer. The sample in question was CD4+ or CD8+ T cells sorted from blood, obtained in a trial of the OX40 agonist ivuxolimab. The CDR3 DNA sequence: TGTGCCATCAGTGACGGACTAGCGGGGGGGTACGAGCAGTACTTC. Translated: CAISDGLAGGYEQYF.